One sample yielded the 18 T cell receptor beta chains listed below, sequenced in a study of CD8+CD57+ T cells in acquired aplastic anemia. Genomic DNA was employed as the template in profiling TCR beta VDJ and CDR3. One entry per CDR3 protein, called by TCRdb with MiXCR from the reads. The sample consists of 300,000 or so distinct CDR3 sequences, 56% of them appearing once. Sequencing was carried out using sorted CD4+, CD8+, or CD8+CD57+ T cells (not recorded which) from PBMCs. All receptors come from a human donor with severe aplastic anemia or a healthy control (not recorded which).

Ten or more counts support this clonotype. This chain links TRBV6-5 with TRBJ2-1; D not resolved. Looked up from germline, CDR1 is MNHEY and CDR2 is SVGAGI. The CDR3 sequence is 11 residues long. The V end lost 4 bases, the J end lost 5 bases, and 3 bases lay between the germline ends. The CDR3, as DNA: TGTGCCAGCAGTTGGCACAATGAGCAGTTCTTC. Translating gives CASSWHNEQFF.

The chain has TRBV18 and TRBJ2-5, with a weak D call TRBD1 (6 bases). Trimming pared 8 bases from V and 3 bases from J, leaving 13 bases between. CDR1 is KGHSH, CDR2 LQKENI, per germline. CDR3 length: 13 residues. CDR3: CASGLRGKETQYF. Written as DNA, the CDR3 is TGTGCCAGCGGACTTAGGGGGAAAGAGACCCAGTACTTC.

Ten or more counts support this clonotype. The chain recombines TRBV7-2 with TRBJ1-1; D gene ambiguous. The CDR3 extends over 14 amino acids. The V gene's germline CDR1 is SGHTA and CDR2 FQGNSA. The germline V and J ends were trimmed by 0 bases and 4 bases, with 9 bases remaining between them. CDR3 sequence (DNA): TGTGCCAGCAGCTTAGCGCAGTCTAGCACTGAAGCTTTCTTT. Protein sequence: CASSLAQSSTEAFF.

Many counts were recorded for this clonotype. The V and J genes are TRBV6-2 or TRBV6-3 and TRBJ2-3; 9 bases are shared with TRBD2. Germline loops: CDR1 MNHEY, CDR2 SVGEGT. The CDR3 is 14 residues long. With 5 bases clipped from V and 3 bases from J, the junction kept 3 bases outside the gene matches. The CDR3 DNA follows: TGTGCCAGCAGTCGAGCGGGGGGAACAGATACGCAGTATTTT. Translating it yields CASSRAGGTDTQYF.

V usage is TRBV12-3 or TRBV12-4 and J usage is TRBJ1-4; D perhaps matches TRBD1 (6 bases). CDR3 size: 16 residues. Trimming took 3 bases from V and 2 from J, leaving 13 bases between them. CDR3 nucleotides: TGTGCCAGCAGTTTGGGGCAGGGGTCCACTAATGAAAAACTGTTTTTT. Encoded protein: CASSLGQGSTNEKLFF.

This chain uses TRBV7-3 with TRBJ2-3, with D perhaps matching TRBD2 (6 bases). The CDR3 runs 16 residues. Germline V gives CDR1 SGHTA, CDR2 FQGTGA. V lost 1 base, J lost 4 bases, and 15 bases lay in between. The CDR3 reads CASSLMSGGEPDTQYF. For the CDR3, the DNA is TGTGCCAGCAGCTTAATGAGCGGCGGGGAACCAGATACGCAGTATTTT.

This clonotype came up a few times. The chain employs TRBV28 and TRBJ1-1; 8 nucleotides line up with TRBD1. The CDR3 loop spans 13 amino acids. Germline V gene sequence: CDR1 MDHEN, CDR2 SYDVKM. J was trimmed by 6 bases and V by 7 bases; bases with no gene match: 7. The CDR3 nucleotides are TGTGCCAGCACCAGACAGGGGCAGCCTGAAGCTTTCTTT. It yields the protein CASTRQGQPEAFF.

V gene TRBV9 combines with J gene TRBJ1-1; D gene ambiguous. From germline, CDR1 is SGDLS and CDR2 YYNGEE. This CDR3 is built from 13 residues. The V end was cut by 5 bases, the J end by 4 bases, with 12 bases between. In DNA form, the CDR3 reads TGTGCCAGCAGTGCTACCCGAGGCACTGAAGCTTTCTTT. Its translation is CASSATRGTEAFF.

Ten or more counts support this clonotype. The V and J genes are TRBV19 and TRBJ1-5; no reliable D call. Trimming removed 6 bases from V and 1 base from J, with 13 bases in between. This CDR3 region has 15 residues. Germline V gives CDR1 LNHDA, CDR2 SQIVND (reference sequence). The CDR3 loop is CASSPGESSNQPQHF. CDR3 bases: TGTGCCAGTAGCCCCGGGGAATCGAGCAATCAGCCCCAGCATTTT.

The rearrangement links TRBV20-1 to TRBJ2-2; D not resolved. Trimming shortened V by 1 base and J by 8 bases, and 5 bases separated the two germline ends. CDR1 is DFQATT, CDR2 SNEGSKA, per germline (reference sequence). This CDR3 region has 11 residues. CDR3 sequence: CSARAVGELFF. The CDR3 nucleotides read TGCAGTGCTAGAGCCGTTGGGGAGCTGTTTTTT.

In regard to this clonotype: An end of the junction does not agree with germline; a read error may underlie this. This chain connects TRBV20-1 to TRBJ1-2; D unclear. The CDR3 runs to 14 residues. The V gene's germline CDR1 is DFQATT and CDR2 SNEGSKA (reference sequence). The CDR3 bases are TGCAGTGCTAGAGACAGCCATACCAGCGACGGCTACGCCTTC. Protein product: CSARDSHTSDGYAF.

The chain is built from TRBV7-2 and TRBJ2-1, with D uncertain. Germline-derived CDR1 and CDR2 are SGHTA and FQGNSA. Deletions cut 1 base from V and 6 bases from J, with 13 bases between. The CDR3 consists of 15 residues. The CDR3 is CASSLGLASVNEQFF. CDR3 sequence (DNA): TGTGCCAGCAGCTTAGGATTAGCCAGCGTCAATGAGCAGTTCTTC.

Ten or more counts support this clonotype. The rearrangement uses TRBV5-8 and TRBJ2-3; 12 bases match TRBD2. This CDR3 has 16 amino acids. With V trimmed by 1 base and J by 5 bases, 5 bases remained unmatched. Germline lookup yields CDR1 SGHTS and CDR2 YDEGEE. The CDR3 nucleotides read TGTGCCAGCAGCTTGCGTCTAGCGGGGGGGCTAGATACGCAGTATTTT. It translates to CASSLRLAGGLDTQYF.

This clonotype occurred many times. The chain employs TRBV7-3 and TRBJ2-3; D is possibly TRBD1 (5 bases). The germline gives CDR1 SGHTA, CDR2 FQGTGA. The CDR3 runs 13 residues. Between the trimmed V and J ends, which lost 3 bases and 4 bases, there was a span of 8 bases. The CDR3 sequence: CASSFQGADTQYF. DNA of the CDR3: TGTGCCAGCAGCTTTCAGGGTGCAGATACGCAGTATTTT.

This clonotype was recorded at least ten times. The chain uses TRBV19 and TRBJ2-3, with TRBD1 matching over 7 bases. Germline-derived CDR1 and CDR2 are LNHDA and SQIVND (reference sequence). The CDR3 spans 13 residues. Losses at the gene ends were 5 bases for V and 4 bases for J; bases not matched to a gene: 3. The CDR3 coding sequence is TGTGCCAGTAGTCGACAGGGTGCAGATACGCAGTATTTT. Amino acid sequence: CASSRQGADTQYF.

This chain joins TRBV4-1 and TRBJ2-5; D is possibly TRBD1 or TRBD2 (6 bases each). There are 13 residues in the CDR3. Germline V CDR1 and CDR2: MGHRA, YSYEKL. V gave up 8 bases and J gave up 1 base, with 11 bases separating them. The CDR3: CASQGTSQETQYF. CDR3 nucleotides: TGCGCCAGCCAGGGGACTTCCCAAGAGACCCAGTACTTC.

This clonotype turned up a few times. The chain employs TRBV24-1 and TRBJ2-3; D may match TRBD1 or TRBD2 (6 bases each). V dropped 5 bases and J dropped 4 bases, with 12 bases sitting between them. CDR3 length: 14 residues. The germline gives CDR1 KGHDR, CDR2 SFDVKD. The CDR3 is CATSVQGRPDTQYF. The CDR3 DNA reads TGTGCCACCAGTGTCCAGGGGAGGCCAGATACGCAGTATTTT.

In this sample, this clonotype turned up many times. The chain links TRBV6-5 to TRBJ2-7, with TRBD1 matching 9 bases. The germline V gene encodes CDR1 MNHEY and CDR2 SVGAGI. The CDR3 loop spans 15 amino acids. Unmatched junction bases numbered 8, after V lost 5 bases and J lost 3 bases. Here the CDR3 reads CASSNWGQGLYEQYF. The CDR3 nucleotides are TGTGCCAGCAGTAACTGGGGACAGGGCCTCTACGAGCAGTACTTC.